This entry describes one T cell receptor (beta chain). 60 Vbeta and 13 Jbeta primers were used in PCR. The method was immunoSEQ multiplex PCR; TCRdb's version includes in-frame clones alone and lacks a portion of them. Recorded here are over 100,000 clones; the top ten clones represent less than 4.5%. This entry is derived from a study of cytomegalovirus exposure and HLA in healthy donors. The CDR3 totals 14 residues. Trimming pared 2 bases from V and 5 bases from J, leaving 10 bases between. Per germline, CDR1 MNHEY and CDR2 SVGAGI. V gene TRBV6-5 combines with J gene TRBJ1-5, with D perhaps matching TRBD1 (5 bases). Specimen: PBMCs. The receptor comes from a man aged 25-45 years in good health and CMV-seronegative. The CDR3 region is CASSYRRDYQPQHF. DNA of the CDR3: TGTGCCAGCAGTTACAGGCGGGACTATCAGCCCCAGCATTTT.